These 21 T cell receptor beta chains share one sample of origin, sequenced in a study of blood T cell repertoires in COVID-19. The assay was immunoSEQ multiplex PCR, and TCRdb's table has in-frame clones only and misses some. The table has about 40,000 clones, roughly 77% seen once. The sequenced sample was peripheral blood. Every receptor here comes from a human donor in a cohort sampled during active or convalescent COVID-19. The donor label of this sample is uncertain.

The V call is TRBV11-2, the J call TRBJ2-1, with 12 bases that match TRBD2. CDR1 and CDR2 from the germline V gene are SGHAT and FQNNGV. The CDR3 has 17 amino acids. After removal of 0 bases from V and 7 bases from J, the junction contained 7 bases not matched to a gene. The CDR3 DNA sequence: TGTGCCAGCAGCTTAGATTGGGCTAGCGGGAGGGCGAATGAGCAGTTCTTC. This sequence encodes CASSLDWASGRANEQFF. The complete variable domain, with remaining parts taken from reference TRBV11-2 and TRBJ2-1, reads EAGVAQSPRYKIIEKRQSVAFWCNPISGHATLYWYQQILGQGPKLLIQFQNNGVVDDSQLPKDRFSAERLKGVDSTLKIQPAKLEDSAVYLCASSLDWASGRANEQFFGPGTRLTVL.

The J gene is TRBJ2-1, the V gene TRBV5-8; tentatively, D is TRBD2 (6 bases). The CDR3 has 13 residues. V shed 5 bases and J shed 9 bases, with 15 bases lying between them. CDR1 is SGHTS and CDR2 is YDEGEE in the germline V gene. The CDR3 coding sequence is TGTGCCAGCAGATATTGGGCCGGGGGTGAGCAGTTCTTC. It translates to CASRYWAGGEQFF.

This clone was detected once. V is TRBV6-1 and J is TRBJ2-1; maybe TRBD2 (6 bases). CDR3 length: 15 amino acids. Germline V CDR1 and CDR2: MNHNS, SASEGT. V was shortened by 2 bases and J by 4 bases, with 12 bases between the two germline ends. CDR3 sequence: CASSERDSTYNEQFF. CDR3 in DNA: TGTGCCAGCAGTGAAAGGGACTCGACATACAATGAGCAGTTCTTC.

This rearrangement joins TRBV7-2 to TRBJ2-7; TRBD2 matches 10 bases. The V segment lost 0 bases and the J segment 1 base; nucleotides outside the gene matches: 6. CDR3 length: 17 amino acids. CDR1 and CDR2 from the germline V gene are SGHTA and FQGNSA. CDR3 DNA sequence: TGTGCCAGCAGCTTAGCTGCTAGCGGGAGTAGTTCCTACGAGCAGTACTTC. Translating gives CASSLAASGSSSYEQYF.

This clone was counted only a few times. The chain recombines TRBV4-2 with TRBJ2-3; weak D call: TRBD2 (5 bases). The V and J ends lost 7 bases and 3 bases respectively, with 14 bases between them. Per germline, CDR1 LGHNA and CDR2 YNFKEQ. This CDR3 region has 14 residues. The DNA for the CDR3 is TGTGCCAGCACCCTAACTTCGGGGACAGATACGCAGTATTTT. Amino acids: CASTLTSGTDTQYF.

CDR3 nucleotide sequence: TGTGCCAGCAGGGTACCGGGACAGGGGTTTGCGGGTAGCTCCTACAATGAGCAGTTCTTC. It specifies CASRVPGQGFAGSSYNEQFF. The rearrangement uses TRBV6-4 and TRBJ2-1; 10 bases align to TRBD1. The length of the CDR3 is 20 residues. Germline trimming cut 6 bases from V and 0 bases from J; bases unmatched to any gene: 17. Germline lookup yields CDR1 MRHNA and CDR2 SNTAGT.

The chain has TRBV23-1 and TRBJ1-5; 7 bases match TRBD1. TRBV23-1 is an open reading frame whose function is uncertain. V lost 2 bases to trimming and J lost 2 bases; unmatched junction nucleotides: 12. There are 18 residues in the CDR3. This chain's CDR3 is CASSQNTWNRGGNQPQHF. CDR3 in DNA: TGCGCCAGCAGTCAAAATACTTGGAACAGGGGTGGCAATCAGCCCCAGCATTTT.

The chain employs TRBV4-2 and TRBJ2-2, with 9 bases fitting TRBD1. With V trimmed by 4 bases and J by 4 bases, 4 bases remained unmatched. CDR1 and CDR2 (germline): LGHNA, YNFKEQ. The CDR3 totals 15 residues. CDR3 loop: CASSPGQGSTGELFF. The CDR3 region has the DNA TGTGCCAGCAGCCCAGGACAGGGGAGCACCGGGGAGCTGTTTTTT.

The J gene is TRBJ2-6, the V gene TRBV7-3; the D gene is possibly TRBD2 (6 bases). V was clipped by 5 bases and J by 4 bases, with 12 bases between them. The CDR3 covers 15 residues. CDR1 SGHTA and CDR2 FQGTGA come from the germline V gene. In DNA form, the CDR3 reads TGTGCCAGCAGCCCGGAGGGGCGAGGGGCCAACGTCCTGACTTTC. Protein product: CASSPEGRGANVLTF. The complete variable domain, with remaining parts taken from reference TRBV7-3 and TRBJ2-6, reads GAGVSQTPSNKVTEKGKYVELRCDPISGHTALYWYRQSLGQGPEFLIYFQGTGAADDSGLPNDRFFAVRPEGSVSTLKIQRTERGDSAVYLCASSPEGRGANVLTFGAGSRLTVL.

This clone was detected ten times or more. This chain links TRBV19 with TRBJ2-7; TRBD2 is a possible D gene (7 bases). The germline CDR1 and CDR2 sequences are LNHDA and SQIVND (reference sequence). Trimming removed 0 bases at V and 6 bases at J, with 12 bases between. The CDR3 totals 14 residues. The CDR3 is CASSIERGGSEQYF. The DNA for the CDR3 is TGTGCCAGTAGTATAGAGAGGGGGGGCAGCGAGCAGTACTTC.

The chain uses TRBV27 and TRBJ1-4; TRBD1 aligns across 9 bases. This CDR3 region has 14 residues. With V trimmed by 3 bases and J by 5 bases, 1 base remained unmatched. The germline V gene encodes CDR1 MNHEY and CDR2 SMNVEV (reference sequence). The CDR3 coding sequence is TGTGCCAGCAGTTTCGACAGGGGGAATGAAAAACTGTTTTTT. It yields the protein CASSFDRGNEKLFF.

CDR3 region: CASSLEGVDTEAFF. CDR3 nucleotide sequence: TGTGCCAGCAGCTTGGAAGGGGTGGACACTGAAGCTTTCTTT. This chain joins TRBV5-5 and TRBJ1-1; TRBD1 might be the D (5 bases). CDR3 size: 14 residues. In germline, CDR1 is SGHKS, CDR2 YYEKEE (reference sequence). The germline V and J ends were trimmed by 0 bases and 3 bases, with 9 bases remaining between them.

The rearrangement links TRBV30 to TRBJ1-2; possible D gene TRBD1, 6 bases. CDR3 size: 16 residues. The V and J ends lost 4 bases and 6 bases respectively, with 24 bases between them. CDR1 is GTSNPN, CDR2 SVGIG, per germline (reference sequence). This chain's CDR3 is CAWNYWRGGGSNGYTF. In DNA form, the CDR3 reads TGTGCCTGGAATTACTGGCGGGGAGGGGGAAGTAATGGCTACACCTTC.

This clone was picked up a small number of times. V gene TRBV4-3 combines with J gene TRBJ2-1; 8 bases agree with TRBD2. The length of the CDR3 is 16 residues. Germline V CDR1 and CDR2: LGHNA, YSLEER. V dropped 1 base and J dropped 10; count of bases not matched to a gene: 12. The DNA for the CDR3 is TGCGCCAGCAGCCAAGTTTTTACGGGAGGGGGTCTCGAGCAGTTCTTC. It is translated as CASSQVFTGGGLEQFF.

The V call is TRBV5-1, the J call TRBJ2-7, with 13 bases identical to TRBD2. This CDR3 has 12 residues. The germline gives CDR1 SGHRS, CDR2 YFSETQ. V trimming: 7 bases; J trimming: 7 bases; junction bases outside the gene matches: 2. Here the CDR3 reads CASGLAGDEQYF. CDR3 bases: TGCGCCAGCGGACTAGCGGGAGATGAGCAGTACTTC.

V gene TRBV5-5 combines with J gene TRBJ1-1; no reliable D call. This CDR3 contains 13 residues. V was clipped by 4 bases and J by 1 base, with 8 bases between them. CDR1 is SGHKS, CDR2 YYEKEE, per germline (reference sequence). The CDR3 nucleotides are TGTGCCAGCAGCCCGACTGAGAACACTGAAGCTTTCTTT. Amino acid sequence: CASSPTENTEAFF.

The chain links TRBV24-1 to TRBJ1-5; 7 nucleotides line up with TRBD1. CDR3 length equals 14 residues. V gave up 8 bases and J gave up 4 bases; unmatched junction bases: 7. Germline V gene sequence: CDR1 KGHDR, CDR2 SFDVKD. The CDR3 sequence is CATTRRDRNQPQHF. Written as DNA, the CDR3 is TGTGCCACCACCCGACGGGACAGAAATCAGCCCCAGCATTTT.

The CDR3 DNA reads TGCGCCAGCAGCCAAGACTGGACTCCCTACAATGAGCAGTTCTTC. Its protein product is CASSQDWTPYNEQFF. The V and J genes are TRBV4-1 and TRBJ2-1, with D possibly TRBD2 on 5 matching bases. The CDR3 is made up of 15 amino acids. Trimming stripped 0 bases from V and 2 bases from J, with 8 bases between. CDR1 and CDR2 from the germline V gene are MGHRA and YSYEKL.

The chain uses TRBV19 and TRBJ2-3; 10 bases match TRBD2. After removal of 1 base from V and 7 bases from J, the junction contained 11 bases not matched to a gene. The CDR3 is made up of 17 amino acids. Per germline, CDR1 LNHDA and CDR2 SQIVND (reference sequence). DNA for the CDR3: TGTGCCAGTAGTATAGGAGCTAGCGGGGGCCGTGTATATACGCAGTATTTT. As protein: CASSIGASGGRVYTQYF.

The chain has TRBV5-4 and TRBJ2-5; tentative D call: TRBD1 (6 bases). The ends were cut back, 0 bases at V and 5 bases at J, with 14 bases in the middle. The CDR3 loop spans 15 amino acids. Germline V gene data show CDR1 as SGHNT and CDR2 as YYREEE (reference sequence). The CDR3 loop is CASSLAAGARETQYF. CDR3 in DNA: TGTGCCAGCAGCTTGGCAGCAGGGGCGCGGGAGACCCAGTACTTC.

This clone was seen more than once but under ten times. The CDR3: CASSFDIGNGYTF. CDR3 nucleotide sequence: TGTGCCAGCAGCTTTGACATCGGTAACGGCTACACCTTC. The gene calls are TRBV9 and TRBJ1-2; no clear D. This CDR3 comprises 13 residues. Germline loops: CDR1 SGDLS, CDR2 YYNGEE. V lost 4 bases, J lost 8 bases, and 15 bases lay in between.